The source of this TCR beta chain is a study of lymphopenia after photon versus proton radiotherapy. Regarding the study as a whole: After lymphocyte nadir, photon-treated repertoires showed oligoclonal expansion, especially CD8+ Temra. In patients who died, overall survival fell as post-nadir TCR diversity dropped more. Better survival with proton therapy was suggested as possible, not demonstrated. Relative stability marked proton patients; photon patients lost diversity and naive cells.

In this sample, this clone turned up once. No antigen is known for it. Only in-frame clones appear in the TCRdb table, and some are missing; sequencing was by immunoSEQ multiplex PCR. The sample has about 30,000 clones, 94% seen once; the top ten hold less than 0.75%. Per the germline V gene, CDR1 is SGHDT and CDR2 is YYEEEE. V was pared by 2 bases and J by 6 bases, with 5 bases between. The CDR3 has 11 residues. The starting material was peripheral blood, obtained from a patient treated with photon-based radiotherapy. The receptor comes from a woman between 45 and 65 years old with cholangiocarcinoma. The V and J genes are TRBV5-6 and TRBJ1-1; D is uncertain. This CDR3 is CASSLGSEAFF. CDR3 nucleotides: TGTGCCAGCAGCTTAGGGTCTGAAGCTTTCTTT.